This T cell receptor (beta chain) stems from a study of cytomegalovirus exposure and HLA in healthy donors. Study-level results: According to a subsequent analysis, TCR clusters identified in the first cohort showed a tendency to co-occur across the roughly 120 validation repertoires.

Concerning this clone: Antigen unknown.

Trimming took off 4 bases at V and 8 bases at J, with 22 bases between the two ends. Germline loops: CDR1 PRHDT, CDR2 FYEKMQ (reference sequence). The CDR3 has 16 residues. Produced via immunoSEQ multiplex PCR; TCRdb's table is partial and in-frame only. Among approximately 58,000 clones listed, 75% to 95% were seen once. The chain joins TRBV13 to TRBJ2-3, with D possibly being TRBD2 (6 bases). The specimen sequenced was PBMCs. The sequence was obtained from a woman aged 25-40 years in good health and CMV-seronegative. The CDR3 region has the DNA TGTGCCAGCAGCTGGTCCAAAGTGGGGGGTTCGGGTACGCAGTATTTT. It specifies CASSWSKVGGSGTQYF.